The 22 T cell receptor beta chains reported below all come from one sample, sequenced in a study of spatial heterogeneity in lung cancer (dated by TCRdb to 2018 to 2020). What the authors observed across the whole study: The number of expanded intratumoral alpha and beta TCRs correlated with the tumor nonsynonymous mutation count.

The sample's time point, from its label and the paper: sample taken at primary tumor resection. Libraries were prepared through 5' RACE. The run used a NextSeq 500. TCRdb reworked the public reads: Q25 trimming with fastp, MiXCR clone assembly, productive beta chains retained. Records with the same CDR3 protein are collapsed into one entry carrying the most frequent genes and DNA. A total of under 20,000 distinct CDR3 sequences appear in this sample, 9.6% of them only once. Together, the top ten hold about 20% of the sample. Their antigens remain unidentified. The sequencing here drew on lung tumor tissue, taken at surgery. Receptors originate from a female donor with early-stage non-small cell lung cancer.

At least ten counts were recorded for this clonotype. Being off target in a library aimed at alpha chains, this beta chain has a size of little meaning. The chain carries TRBV20-1 and TRBJ1-4; D is uncertain. There are 11 residues in the CDR3. Trimming stripped 1 base from V and 13 bases from J, with 10 bases between. Germline assignment: CDR1 DFQATT and CDR2 SNEGSKA (reference sequence). In DNA form, the CDR3 reads TGCAGTGCTAGAGTCTTTCAAGGACTGTTTTTT. Its translation is CSARVFQGLFF.

This clonotype was counted ten times or more. This beta chain came through as a stray read in a library set up for alpha chains, and its size says little. The chain recombines TRBV7-9 with TRBJ1-1; a possible D gene is TRBD1 (6 bases). The CDR3 extends over 12 amino acids. V dropped 2 bases and J dropped 10 bases, with 11 bases sitting between them. Germline-derived CDR1 and CDR2 are SEHNR and FQNEAQ (reference sequence). CDR3 DNA sequence: TGTGCCAGCAGCTTATCGGACAGTAGAGCTTTCTTT. This sequence encodes CASSLSDSRAFF.

By share, this clonotype ranks as medium-sized. The library was designed around alpha chains, so this beta chain is a stray read whose abundance carries little weight. This CDR3 reads CASSPTDTQYF. DNA for the CDR3: TGTGCCAGCAGCCCCACAGATACGCAGTATTTT. The chain carries TRBV7-2 and TRBJ2-3; the D is unclear. The ends were cut back, 5 bases at V and 2 bases at J, with 2 bases in the middle. Germline V lookup: CDR1 SGHTA, CDR2 FQGNSA. This CDR3 comprises 11 residues.

This clonotype was counted at least ten times. Since it is a stray read in a library aimed at alpha chains, this beta chain has a size that is not meaningful. The CDR3 spells CASSPGTSGDTQYF. The CDR3 coding sequence is TGTGCCAGCAGTCCCGGGACTAGCGGGGATACGCAGTATTTT. The chain couples TRBV6-5 to TRBJ2-3; 12 bases align to TRBD2. The CDR3 sequence is 14 residues long. V dropped 5 bases and J dropped 6; count of bases not matched to a gene: 3. Per germline, CDR1 MNHEY and CDR2 SVGAGI.

With respect to this clonotype: Because this beta chain is a stray read in a library intended to capture alpha chains, its abundance should not be given much weight. The chain is built from TRBV5-6 and TRBJ2-2; D perhaps matches TRBD1 (5 bases). Trimming removed 5 bases from V and 4 bases from J, with 12 bases in between. Germline V gives CDR1 SGHDT, CDR2 YYEEEE. This CDR3 spans 14 amino acids. DNA for the CDR3: TGTGCCAGCAGTCGTTGGGGCTTCACCGGGGAGCTGTTTTTT. Its protein product is CASSRWGFTGELFF.

This clonotype was observed a handful of times. The library was prepared for alpha chains; this beta chain is a stray read, so its frequency means little. V and J are TRBV5-1 and TRBJ2-3, with 7 bases fitting TRBD2. CDR1 is SGHRS and CDR2 is YFSETQ in the germline V gene. The J segment lost 4 bases and the V segment lost 2 bases, leaving 4 bases of the junction unmatched. The CDR3 is 14 amino acids. The CDR3 coding sequence is TGCGCCAGCAGCTTTTCGACTAGCCCAGATACGCAGTATTTT. This sequence encodes CASSFSTSPDTQYF.

Notes on this clonotype: For a library built for alpha chains, this beta chain is a stray read; little rests on its size. V and J are TRBV2 and TRBJ2-3; 10 bases are shared with TRBD2. Germline trimming cut 2 bases from V and 8 bases from J; bases unmatched to any gene: 10. Germline loops: CDR1 SNHLY, CDR2 FYNNEI. The CDR3 sequence is 16 residues long. CDR3 sequence: CASSELAGARGGTQYF. The DNA of the CDR3 is TGTGCCAGCAGTGAACTAGCGGGGGCCCGCGGGGGTACGCAGTATTTT.

About this clonotype itself: The library was prepared for alpha chains; this beta chain is a stray read, so its frequency means little. The rearrangement links TRBV6-1 to TRBJ2-2, with D uncertain. Trimming stripped 3 bases from V and 4 bases from J, with 12 bases between. This CDR3 contains 15 residues. Germline CDR1 and CDR2: MNHNS and SASEGT. The CDR3 loop reads CASSDGPLFTGELFF. The CDR3 coding sequence is TGTGCCAGCAGTGATGGACCGCTTTTCACCGGGGAGCTGTTTTTT.

This clonotype was picked up a small number of times. This beta chain lies outside the target of a library built for alpha chains; its clone size means little. The V and J genes are TRBV9 and TRBJ2-5; 8 nucleotides match TRBD2. CDR1 is SGDLS, CDR2 YYNGEE, per germline. V dropped 4 bases and J dropped 5; count of bases not matched to a gene: 10. The CDR3 is made up of 15 amino acids. In nucleotides, the CDR3 is TGTGCCAGCAGCCCACGGACTAGCTCCCTTGAGACCCAGTACTTC. As protein: CASSPRTSSLETQYF.

This clonotype was found many times. Since the library was made to target alpha chains, this beta chain is a stray read and its abundance is not meaningful. The chain carries TRBV5-1 and TRBJ1-3; D uncertain. V dropped 4 bases and J dropped 1 base, with 12 bases sitting between them. The CDR3 sequence is 15 residues long. The germline V gene encodes CDR1 SGHRS and CDR2 YFSETQ. The DNA of the CDR3 is TGCGCCAGCAGCCAGGAGCCCACTTCTGGAAACACCATATATTTT. Translation gives CASSQEPTSGNTIYF.

This clonotype was detected ten times or more. Because this beta chain is a stray read in a library intended to capture alpha chains, its abundance should not be given much weight. The chain combines TRBV5-1 with TRBJ2-1, with unresolved D. Germline V gene sequence: CDR1 SGHRS, CDR2 YFSETQ. The germline V and J ends were trimmed by 1 base and 6 bases, with 5 bases remaining between them. The CDR3 sequence is 12 residues long. The CDR3 is CASSLPGNEQFF. The CDR3 nucleotides read TGCGCCAGCAGCTTGCCCGGCAATGAGCAGTTCTTC.

The sample holds many counts of this clonotype. This beta chain came through as a stray read in a library set up for alpha chains, and its size says little. The chain employs TRBV5-6 and TRBJ2-7; D may be TRBD1 (5 bases). Germline CDR1 and CDR2: SGHDT and YYEEEE. V dropped 1 base and J dropped 1 base, with 6 bases sitting between them. This CDR3 has 13 residues. The CDR3 sequence: CASSLQGSYEQYF. In DNA, the CDR3 is TGTGCCAGCAGCTTGCAGGGATCCTACGAGCAGTACTTC.

This clonotype has more than one count but fewer than ten. This beta chain is an off-target read within a library intended for alpha chains, so its frequency means little. The J gene is TRBJ2-1, the V gene TRBV20-1; D possibly uses TRBD1 or TRBD2 (7 bases each). Germline V lookup: CDR1 DFQATT, CDR2 SNEGSKA (reference sequence). Trimming left V 2 bases short and J 9 bases short, with 20 bases between. CDR3 size: 15 residues. Written as DNA, the CDR3 is TGCAGTGCTAGATCTACCCCCGACAGGGAGGGTGAGCAGTTCTTC. Translation: CSARSTPDREGEQFF.

This clonotype was found many times. This beta chain lies outside the target of a library built for alpha chains; its clone size means little. The V gene is TRBV11-2, the J gene TRBJ2-3; D not certain. Trimming took off 1 base at V and 3 bases at J, with 8 bases between the two ends. Germline V gene sequence: CDR1 SGHAT, CDR2 FQNNGV. This CDR3 contains 14 residues. CDR3 region: CASSLGRFTDTQYF. The CDR3 coding sequence is TGTGCCAGCAGCTTAGGCAGATTTACAGATACGCAGTATTTT.

This clonotype came up many times. The library was built for alpha chains, so this beta chain is an off-target read and its size means little. This sequence joins TRBV11-2 and TRBJ2-3, with TRBD1 identical over 8 bases. V trimming: 5 bases; J trimming: 2 bases; junction bases outside the gene matches: 12. The germline V gene encodes CDR1 SGHAT and CDR2 FQNNGV. This CDR3 contains 17 residues. The chain's CDR3 is CASSPSQRTGSTDTQYF. In nucleotides, the CDR3 is TGTGCCAGCAGCCCTTCCCAACGGACAGGGTCCACAGATACGCAGTATTTT. Using reference TRBV11-2 and TRBJ2-3 for the parts outside the CDR3, the full variable domain is EAGVAQSPRYKIIEKRQSVAFWCNPISGHATLYWYQQILGQGPKLLIQFQNNGVVDDSQLPKDRFSAERLKGVDSTLKIQPAKLEDSAVYLCASSPSQRTGSTDTQYFGPGTRLTVL.

This clonotype was observed a single time. The library was built for alpha chains, so this beta chain is an off-target read and its size means little. The V call is TRBV7-8, the J call TRBJ2-7; D is undetermined. Germline V gene sequence: CDR1 SGHVS, CDR2 FQNEAQ. V was clipped by 5 bases and J by 2 bases, with 13 bases between them. CDR3 size: 14 residues. CDR3 amino acids: CASSPGPTAYEQYF. The CDR3 DNA is TGTGCCAGCAGCCCCGGCCCCACAGCCTACGAGCAGTACTTC.

Concerning this clonotype itself: This beta chain is an unintended read in a library built for alpha chains; its size means little. The chain has TRBV27 and TRBJ2-1; a weak D match, TRBD2 (6 bases). CDR3 size: 14 residues. V dropped 8 bases and J dropped 6 bases, with 17 bases sitting between them. Germline V gives CDR1 MNHEY, CDR2 SMNVEV (reference sequence). DNA of the CDR3: TGTGCCAGCGCCAAGGGACTTACTGGCAATGAGCAGTTCTTC. Residues: CASAKGLTGNEQFF.

This clonotype was seen more than once but under ten times. Since it is a stray read in a library aimed at alpha chains, this beta chain has a size that is not meaningful. V is TRBV20-1 and J is TRBJ1-2; the D is unclear. CDR3 length: 12 residues. The V and J ends lost 1 base and 1 base respectively, with 4 bases between them. The germline V gene encodes CDR1 DFQATT and CDR2 SNEGSKA (reference sequence). This CDR3 reads CSARGINYGYTF. The CDR3 DNA reads TGCAGTGCTAGAGGGATTAACTATGGCTACACCTTC.

This clonotype was counted between two and nine times. Because the library targeted alpha chains, this beta chain is an off-target read whose size means little. This chain joins TRBV20-1 and TRBJ2-5, with 7 bases fitting TRBD1. The CDR3 length is 13 residues. J gave up 4 bases and V 1 base, and 3 bases lay outside the gene matches. Germline V gene sequence: CDR1 DFQATT, CDR2 SNEGSKA (reference sequence). Here the CDR3 DNA reads TGCAGTGCTAGAGTAAACAGGGGAGAGACCCAGTACTTC. This gives the protein CSARVNRGETQYF.

The table lists this clonotype with a few counts. One end of the junction fails to match germline, which may point to a read error. The library was built for alpha chains, so this beta chain is an off-target read and its size means little. The rearrangement joins TRBV7-2 to TRBJ2-5; 11 nucleotides align to TRBD2. This CDR3 contains 16 residues. The germline CDR1 and CDR2 sequences are SGHTA and FQGNSA. The CDR3 spells CAGSLDSGGAGKTQYF. In DNA form, the CDR3 reads TGTGCCGGCAGCTTAGATAGCGGGGGGGCCGGGAAGACCCAGTACTTC.

At least ten counts were recorded for this clonotype. This beta chain lies outside the target of a library built for alpha chains; its clone size means little. The CDR3 loop is CASSSSGGADGYTF. In nucleotides, the CDR3 is TGTGCCAGCAGCTCGTCAGGAGGGGCCGATGGCTACACCTTC. The rearrangement links TRBV7-9 to TRBJ1-2; weak D call: TRBD1 (5 bases). Germline-derived CDR1 and CDR2 are SEHNR and FQNEAQ (reference sequence). This CDR3 is 14 amino acids long. Trimming shortened V by 4 bases and J by 6 bases, and 15 bases separated the two germline ends.

This clonotype was seen a few times. With the library built for alpha chains, this beta chain is off target and its frequency is not meaningful. The chain has TRBV14 and TRBJ1-6; D might be TRBD1 (5 bases). This CDR3 has 17 residues. The V end lost 4 bases, the J end lost 8 bases, and 21 bases lay between the germline ends. CDR1 is SGHDN, CDR2 FVKESK, per germline. In DNA form, the CDR3 reads TGTGCCAGCAGCCCCGGGAGGGGAAATTGGGGATATTCACCCCTCCACTTT. It codes for CASSPGRGNWGYSPLHF.